Listed here are 15 T cell receptor beta chains from one sample, sequenced in a study of CD8 T cells in Susac syndrome. An amount of RNA that ranged from 0.5 to 1 ug was reverse transcribed with random hexamers. One entry per CDR3 protein results from TCRdb running MiXCR on the immunoSEQ multiplex PCR reads. The profile covers around 230,000 distinct CDR3 sequences, with around 95% appearing a single time and 0.095% taken by the ten largest. Sequencing was performed on CD4+ T cells from PBMCs. These receptor sequences come from a human donor with multiple sclerosis.

The gene calls are TRBV10-3 and TRBJ2-7; TRBD2 matches 12 bases. The trim removed 5 bases at V and 6 bases at J, leaving 5 bases unmatched. The CDR3 has 14 amino acids. CDR1 is ENHRY and CDR2 is SYGVKD in the germline V gene. CDR3 in amino acids: CAISRLAGVPEQYF. Written as DNA, the CDR3 is TGTGCCATCAGTAGACTAGCGGGAGTCCCCGAGCAGTACTTC.

This chain links TRBV12-3 or TRBV12-4 with TRBJ1-1, with 8 bases identical to TRBD1. CDR3 length equals 14 residues. Germline trimming cut 5 bases from V and 4 bases from J; bases unmatched to any gene: 6. DNA for the CDR3: TGTGCCAGCAGTCCAGGGGGCTGGCTCACTGAAGCTTTCTTT. Its translation is CASSPGGWLTEAFF.

In its sample, this clonotype was seen once. This sequence joins TRBV11-1 and TRBJ2-6, with D uncertain. Germline loops: CDR1 SGHAT, CDR2 FQDESV (reference sequence). This CDR3 comprises 16 residues. V dropped 7 bases and J dropped 2 bases, with 15 bases sitting between them. CDR3 in amino acids: CASNQWGVPGANVLTF. The CDR3 DNA reads as TGTGCCAGCAACCAGTGGGGTGTACCTGGGGCCAACGTCCTGACTTTC.

The chain employs TRBV9 and TRBJ2-5, with TRBD1 matching over 9 bases. Germline CDR1 and CDR2: SGDLS and YYNGEE. CDR3 length equals 14 residues. With V trimmed by 3 bases and J by 2 bases, 2 bases remained unmatched. The CDR3: CASSATGGQETQYF. The CDR3 DNA is TGTGCCAGCAGCGCGACAGGGGGTCAAGAGACCCAGTACTTC.

This chain uses TRBV23-1 with TRBJ2-7; 8 bases are shared with TRBD1. TRBV23-1 is an open reading frame whose function is uncertain. Losses at the gene ends were 2 bases for V and 4 bases for J; bases not matched to a gene: 10. The CDR3 totals 16 residues. CDR3 loop: CASSQPKKDRVYEQYF. Here the CDR3 DNA reads TGCGCCAGCAGTCAACCGAAGAAGGACAGGGTTTACGAGCAGTACTTC.

This chain joins TRBV29-1 and TRBJ1-1; maybe TRBD1 (5 bases). Germline V CDR1 and CDR2: SQVTM, ANQGSEA. The ends were cut back, 8 bases at V and 4 bases at J, with 14 bases in the middle. The CDR3 spans 12 residues. Here the CDR3 reads CSPQTGLTEAFF. The CDR3 nucleotides are TGCAGCCCCCAAACGGGGCTCACTGAAGCTTTCTTT.

The chain employs TRBV30 and TRBJ2-1, with D perhaps TRBD2 (5 bases). Germline assignment: CDR1 GTSNPN and CDR2 SVGIG (reference sequence). The CDR3 length is 15 residues. V shed 3 bases and J shed 3 bases, with 15 bases lying between them. The CDR3 bases are TGTGCCTGGAGGGCCCACGGGATTCTCTACAATGAGCAGTTCTTC. Translated, it gives CAWRAHGILYNEQFF. Variable domain in full (rest from reference TRBV30 and TRBJ2-1): SQTIHQWPATLVQPVGSPLSLECTVEGTSNPNLYWYRQAAGRGLQLLFYSVGIGQISSEVPQNLSASRPQDRQFILSSKKLLLSDSGFYLCAWRAHGILYNEQFFGPGTRLTVL.

J is TRBJ2-1 and V is TRBV4-2; D might be TRBD1 or TRBD2, each matching 6 bases. CDR3 length: 13 residues. Germline V gene data show CDR1 as LGHNA and CDR2 as YNFKEQ. Trimming cost V 1 base and J 9 bases, with 10 bases left between them. The CDR3 coding sequence is TGTGCCAGCAGCCAAGTAGGGGGGAGTGAGCAGTTCTTC. Translating it yields CASSQVGGSEQFF.

This clonotype was seen a handful of times. The chain couples TRBV6-1 to TRBJ2-1; the D gene is possibly TRBD1 (6 bases). The CDR3 has 15 amino acids. The V end lost 6 bases, the J end lost 0 bases, and 12 bases lay between the germline ends. The germline V gene has CDR1 MNHNS and CDR2 SASEGT. The chain's CDR3 is CASSRLGASYNEQFF. CDR3 DNA: TGTGCCAGCAGCCGACTGGGGGCCTCCTACAATGAGCAGTTCTTC.

V and J are TRBV29-1 and TRBJ1-2; D unresolved. This CDR3 comprises 12 residues. V lost 7 bases, J lost 8 bases, and 17 bases lay in between. CDR1 SQVTM and CDR2 ANQGSEA come from the germline V gene. Here the CDR3 reads CSAEGWRSGYTF. The CDR3 DNA reads TGCAGCGCCGAAGGTTGGAGATCCGGCTACACCTTC.

The V call is TRBV6-4, the J call TRBJ2-5, with D unclear. This CDR3 comprises 10 residues. Germline CDR1 and CDR2: MRHNA and SNTAGT. V was cut by 6 bases and J by 3 bases, with 2 bases left in between. In nucleotides, the CDR3 is TGTGCCAGCAGAAAAGAGACCCAGTACTTC. Its protein product is CASRKETQYF.

The J gene is TRBJ1-5, the V gene TRBV6-5; D unclear. V was shortened by 2 bases and J by 5 bases, with 13 bases between the two germline ends. The CDR3 runs to 15 residues. CDR1 and CDR2 from the germline V gene are MNHEY and SVGAGI. CDR3: CASSYLPGVDQPQHF. DNA of the CDR3: TGTGCCAGCAGTTACCTCCCGGGCGTCGATCAGCCCCAGCATTTT.

The rearrangement joins TRBV5-1 to TRBJ1-2, with D possibly matching TRBD1 (5 bases). This CDR3 has 15 amino acids. Germline V CDR1 and CDR2: SGHRS, YFSETQ. Trimming removed 4 bases from V and 5 bases from J, with 18 bases in between. The CDR3 coding sequence is TGCGCCAGCAGCCAAGGACAAGGGGCGAGATATGGCTACACCTTC. It is translated as CASSQGQGARYGYTF.

The rearrangement joins TRBV5-5 to TRBJ2-1; a possible D gene is TRBD2 (7 bases). Trimming took 6 bases from V and 2 from J, leaving 15 bases between them. The CDR3 has 15 amino acids. Germline V gene data show CDR1 as SGHKS and CDR2 as YYEKEE (reference sequence). As DNA, the CDR3 is TGTGCCAGCAACCCCCAAGGGGGGGCCTACAATGAGCAGTTCTTC. The encoded protein is CASNPQGGAYNEQFF.

The chain is built from TRBV4-1 and TRBJ1-4; D may be TRBD1 (5 bases). Trimming pared 2 bases from V and 1 base from J, leaving 8 bases between. The CDR3 runs 15 residues. Germline V gene sequence: CDR1 MGHRA, CDR2 YSYEKL. The CDR3 loop is CASSQPDRTNEKLFF. Written as DNA, the CDR3 is TGCGCCAGCAGCCAACCTGACAGAACTAATGAAAAACTGTTTTTT.